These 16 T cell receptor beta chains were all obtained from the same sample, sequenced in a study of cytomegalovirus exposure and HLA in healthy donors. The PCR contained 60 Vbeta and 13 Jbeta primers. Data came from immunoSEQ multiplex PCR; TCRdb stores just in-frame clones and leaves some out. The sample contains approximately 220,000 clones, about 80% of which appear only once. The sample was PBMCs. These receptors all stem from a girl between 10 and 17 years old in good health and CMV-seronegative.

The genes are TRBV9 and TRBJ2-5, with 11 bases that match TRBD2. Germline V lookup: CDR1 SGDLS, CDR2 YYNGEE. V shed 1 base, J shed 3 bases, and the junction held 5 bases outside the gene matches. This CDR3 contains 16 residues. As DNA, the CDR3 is TGTGCCAGCAGCGTACGGCCTAGCGGGGGGAAAGAGACCCAGTACTTC. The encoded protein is CASSVRPSGGKETQYF.

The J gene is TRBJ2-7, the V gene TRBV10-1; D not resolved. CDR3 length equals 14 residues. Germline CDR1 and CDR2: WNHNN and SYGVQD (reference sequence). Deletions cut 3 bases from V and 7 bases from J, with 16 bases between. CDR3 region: CASSDGGKTLEQYF. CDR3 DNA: TGCGCCAGCAGTGATGGCGGTAAAACCCTTGAGCAGTACTTC.

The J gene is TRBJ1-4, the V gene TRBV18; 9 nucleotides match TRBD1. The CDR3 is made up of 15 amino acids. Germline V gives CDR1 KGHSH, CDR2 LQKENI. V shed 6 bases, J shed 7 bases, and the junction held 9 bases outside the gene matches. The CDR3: CASSHNRGRSEKLFF. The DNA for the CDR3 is TGTGCCAGCTCCCACAACAGGGGGCGATCTGAAAAACTGTTTTTT.

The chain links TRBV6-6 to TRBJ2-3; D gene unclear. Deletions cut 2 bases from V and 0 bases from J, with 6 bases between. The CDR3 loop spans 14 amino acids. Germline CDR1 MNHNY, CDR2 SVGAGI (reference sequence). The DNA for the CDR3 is TGTGCCAGCAGTTACCCAGGCAGCACAGATACGCAGTATTTT. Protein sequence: CASSYPGSTDTQYF.

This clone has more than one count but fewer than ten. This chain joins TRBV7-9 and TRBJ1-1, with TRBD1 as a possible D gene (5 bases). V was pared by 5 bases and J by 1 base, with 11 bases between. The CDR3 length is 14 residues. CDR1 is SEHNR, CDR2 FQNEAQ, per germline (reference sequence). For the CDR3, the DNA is TGTGCCAGCAGCCTCAGGGCAGAGAACACTGAAGCTTTCTTT. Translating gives CASSLRAENTEAFF. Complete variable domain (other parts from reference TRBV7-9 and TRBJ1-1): DTGVSQNPRHKITKRGQNVTFRCDPISEHNRLYWYRQTLGQGPEFLTYFQNEAQLEKSRLLSDRFSAERPKGSFSTLEIQRTEQGDSAMYLCASSLRAENTEAFFGQGTRLTVV.

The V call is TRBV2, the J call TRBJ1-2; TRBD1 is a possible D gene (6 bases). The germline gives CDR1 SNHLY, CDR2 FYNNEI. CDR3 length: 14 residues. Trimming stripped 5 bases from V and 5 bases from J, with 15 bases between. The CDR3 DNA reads TGTGCCAGCAGTCCCAGGGTAGGGGGTTATGGCTACACCTTC. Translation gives CASSPRVGGYGYTF.

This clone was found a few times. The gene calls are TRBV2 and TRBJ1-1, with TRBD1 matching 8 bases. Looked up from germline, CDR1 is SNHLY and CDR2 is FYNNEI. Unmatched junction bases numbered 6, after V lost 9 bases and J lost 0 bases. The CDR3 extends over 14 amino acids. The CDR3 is CASHNRGVNTEAFF. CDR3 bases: TGTGCCAGTCACAACAGGGGGGTGAACACTGAAGCTTTCTTT. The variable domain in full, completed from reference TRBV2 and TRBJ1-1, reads EPEVTQTPSHQVTQMGQEVILRCVPISNHLYFYWYRQILGQKVEFLVSFYNNEISEKSEIFDDQFSVERPDGSNFTLKIRSTKLEDSAMYFCASHNRGVNTEAFFGQGTRLTVV.

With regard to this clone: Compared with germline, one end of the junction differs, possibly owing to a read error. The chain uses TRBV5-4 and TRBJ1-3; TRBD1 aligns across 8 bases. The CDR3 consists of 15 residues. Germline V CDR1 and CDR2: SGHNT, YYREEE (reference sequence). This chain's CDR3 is CVSSGDRGSGNTIYF. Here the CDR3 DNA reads TGTGTCAGCAGCGGAGACAGGGGCTCTGGAAACACCATATATTTT.

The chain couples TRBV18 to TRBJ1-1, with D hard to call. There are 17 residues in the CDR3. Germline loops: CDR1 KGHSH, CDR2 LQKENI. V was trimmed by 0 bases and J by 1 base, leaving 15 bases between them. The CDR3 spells CASSPPMELSRNTEAFF. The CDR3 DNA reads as TGTGCCAGCTCACCACCAATGGAGTTATCAAGGAACACTGAAGCTTTCTTT.

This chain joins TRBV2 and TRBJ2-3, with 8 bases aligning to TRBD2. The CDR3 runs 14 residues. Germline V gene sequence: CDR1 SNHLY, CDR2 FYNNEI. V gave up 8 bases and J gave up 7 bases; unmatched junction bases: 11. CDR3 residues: CASLFRGGSNTQYF. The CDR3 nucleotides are TGTGCCAGCCTGTTTCGCGGGGGGTCAAATACGCAGTATTTT.

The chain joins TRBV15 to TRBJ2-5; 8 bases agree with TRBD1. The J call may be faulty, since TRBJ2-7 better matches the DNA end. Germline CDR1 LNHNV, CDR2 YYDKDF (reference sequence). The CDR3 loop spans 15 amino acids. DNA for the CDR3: TGTGCCACCAGCAGAGCACGACAGGGGACGGGCGAGCAGTACTTC. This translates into CATSRARQGTGEQYF.

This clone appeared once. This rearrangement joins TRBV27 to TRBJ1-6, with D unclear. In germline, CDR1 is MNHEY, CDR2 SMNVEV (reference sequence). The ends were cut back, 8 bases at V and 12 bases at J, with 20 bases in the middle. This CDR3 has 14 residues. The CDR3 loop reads CASYSPGSGEPLHF. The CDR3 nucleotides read TGTGCCAGCTACAGTCCCGGCAGCGGGGAACCCCTCCACTTT.

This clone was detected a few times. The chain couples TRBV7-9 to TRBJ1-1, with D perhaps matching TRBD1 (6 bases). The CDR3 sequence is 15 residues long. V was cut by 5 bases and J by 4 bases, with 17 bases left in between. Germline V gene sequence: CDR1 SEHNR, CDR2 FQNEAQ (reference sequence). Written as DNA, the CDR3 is TGTGCCAGCAGCGTATACAGGGCGGAGGCCACTGAAGCTTTCTTT. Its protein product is CASSVYRAEATEAFF.

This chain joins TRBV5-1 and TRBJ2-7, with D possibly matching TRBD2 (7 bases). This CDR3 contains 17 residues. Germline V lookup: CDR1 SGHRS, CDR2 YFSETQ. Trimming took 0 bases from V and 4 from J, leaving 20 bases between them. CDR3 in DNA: TGCGCCAGCAGCTTGGTCGACCCGGGACGGGGGGCGTACGAGCAGTACTTC. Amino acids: CASSLVDPGRGAYEQYF. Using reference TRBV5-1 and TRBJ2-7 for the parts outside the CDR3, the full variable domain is KAGVTQTPRYLIKTRGQQVTLSCSPISGHRSVSWYQQTPGQGLQFLFEYFSETQRNKGNFPGRFSGRQFSNSRSEMNVSTLELGDSALYLCASSLVDPGRGAYEQYFGPGTRLTVT.

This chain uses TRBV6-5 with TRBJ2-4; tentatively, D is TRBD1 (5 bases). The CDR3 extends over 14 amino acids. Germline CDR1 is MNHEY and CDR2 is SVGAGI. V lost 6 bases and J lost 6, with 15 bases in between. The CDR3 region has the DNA TGTGCCAGCAGCCCCCCCGGACACCGAAACATTCAGTACTTC. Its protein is CASSPPGHRNIQYF.

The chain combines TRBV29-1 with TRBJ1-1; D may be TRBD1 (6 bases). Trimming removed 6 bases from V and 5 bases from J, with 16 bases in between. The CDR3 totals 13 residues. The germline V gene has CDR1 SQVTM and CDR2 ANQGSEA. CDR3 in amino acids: CSVGRGFETEAFF. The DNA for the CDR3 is TGCAGCGTCGGAAGGGGGTTCGAGACTGAAGCTTTCTTT.